The clone carrying this TCR beta chain was observed once. The antigen remains undetermined. The method was immunoSEQ multiplex PCR; TCRdb's version includes in-frame clones alone and lacks a portion of them. The sample consists of roughly 2,500,000 clones, 80% to 95% of them appearing once. CDR3 length: 14 amino acids. Looked up from germline, CDR1 is SQVTM and CDR2 is ANQGSEA. V was clipped by 3 bases and J by 6 bases; unmatched bases: 7. This sample was included in a study of shared clonotypes between healthy human individuals. Regarding the study as a whole: Rarefaction gave evidence that sorted-subset sequencing remained incomplete despite large depth.

The sequenced sample was naive CD4+ T cells from PBMCs. Subset given: CD45RA+ positively selected. J is TRBJ2-3 and V is TRBV29-1, with 9 bases matching TRBD2. The sequence derives from a man aged 18 to 29 in good health. Some clones in this sample may be carry-over from other donors' samples. CDR3 sequence: CSVDGGRASDTQYF. For the CDR3, the DNA is TGCAGCGTTGATGGCGGGAGGGCCAGTGATACGCAGTATTTT.